One TCR beta chain is described in this entry. The record originates from a study of blood T cell repertoires in COVID-19. Across the whole study: Sites in the United States, Italy and Spain provided acute and convalescent COVID-19 samples.

TCRdb's table, derived via immunoSEQ multiplex PCR, lists solely in-frame clones and lacks some. The sample has approximately 470,000 clones, around 90% seen once. Sequenced material: PBMCs or T cells enriched from blood (not recorded which). The receptor comes from a woman aged 18-29 years who had recovered from COVID-19.

CDR3 in amino acids: CASSSSLGGNTIYF. The CDR3 bases are TGTGCCAGTAGTAGCAGTCTGGGCGGAAACACCATATATTTT. J is TRBJ1-3 and V is TRBV19; D gene uncertain. Germline values: CDR1 LNHDA, CDR2 SQIVND (reference sequence). V lost 4 bases and J lost 4, with 11 bases in between. The CDR3 loop spans 14 amino acids. Using reference TRBV19 and TRBJ1-3 for the parts outside the CDR3, the full variable domain is DGGITQSPKYLFRKEGQNVTLSCEQNLNHDAMYWYRQDPGQGLRLIYYSQIVNDFQKGDIAEGYSVSREKKESFPLTVTSAQKNPTAFYLCASSSSLGGNTIYFGEGSWLTVV.